The present TCR beta chain was sequenced within a study of CD8+CD57+ T cells in acquired aplastic anemia. Trimming removed 0 bases at V and 0 bases at J, with 10 bases between. Germline V gives CDR1 SGHNT, CDR2 YYREEE (reference sequence). The CDR3 length is 16 residues. For CDR3 and TCR beta VDJ profiling, genomic DNA was the template used. TCRdb re-called the reads through MiXCR, storing one row per CDR3 protein. The sample has about 220,000 distinct CDR3 sequences; 34% are singletons. The source of this sequence is a human donor in good health, serving as a control. Sequences were obtained from sorted CD4+, CD8+, or CD8+CD57+ T cells (not recorded which) from PBMCs. J is TRBJ1-3 and V is TRBV5-4, with D possibly matching TRBD1 (5 bases). CDR3 region: CASSLAEGYSGNTIYF. The CDR3 DNA follows: TGTGCCAGCAGCTTGGCAGAGGGGTACTCTGGAAACACCATATATTTT.